This note documents a single T cell receptor beta chain sequence. V shed 3 bases and J shed 7 bases, with 12 bases lying between them. Germline V gives CDR1 SEHNR, CDR2 FQNEAQ (reference sequence). The CDR3 extends over 14 amino acids. The sample comes from a study of blood T cell repertoires in COVID-19. Profiling relied on immunoSEQ multiplex PCR, and the TCRdb table lists in-frame clones only, not all of them. The sample shows 15,000 to 20,000 clones, roughly 86% of them seen only once. This clonotype was obtained from a man between 65 and 79 years old with acute or convalescent COVID-19. The chain joins TRBV7-9 to TRBJ1-4; D ambiguous. Sequencing was carried out using peripheral blood. The CDR3 nucleotides are TGTGCCAGCAGCTTTGAGGGATTGGGTGAAAAACTGTTTTTT. Translation gives CASSFEGLGEKLFF. The whole variable domain, remainder taken from reference TRBV7-9 and TRBJ1-4, is DTGVSQNPRHKITKRGQNVTFRCDPISEHNRLYWYRQTLGQGPEFLTYFQNEAQLEKSRLLSDRFSAERPKGSFSTLEIQRTEQGDSAMYLCASSFEGLGEKLFFGSGTQLSVL.